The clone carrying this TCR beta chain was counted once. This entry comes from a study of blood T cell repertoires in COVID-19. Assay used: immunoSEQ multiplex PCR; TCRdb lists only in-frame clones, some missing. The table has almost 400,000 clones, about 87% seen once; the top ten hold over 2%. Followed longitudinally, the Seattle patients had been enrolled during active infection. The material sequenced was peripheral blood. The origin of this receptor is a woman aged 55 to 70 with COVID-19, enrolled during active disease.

CDR3 in amino acids: CASTRTGMETQYF. As DNA, the CDR3 is TGCGCCAGCACGAGGACAGGGATGGAGACCCAGTACTTC. The rearrangement links TRBV5-1 to TRBJ2-5; TRBD1 matches at 8 bases. This CDR3 is built from 13 residues. Germline V CDR1 and CDR2: SGHRS, YFSETQ. Germline trimming cut 6 bases from V and 5 bases from J; bases unmatched to any gene: 6.